The 7 T cell receptor beta chains below come from one sample, sequenced in a study of blood T cell repertoires in COVID-19. The repertoire was sequenced with immunoSEQ multiplex PCR; TCRdb's copy has only in-frame clones and lacks some. The sample lists over 200,000 clones; approximately 80% were seen once. The sequencing input was PBMCs or T cells enriched from blood (not recorded which). These receptors originate from a man aged 35 to 55 who had recovered from COVID-19.

CDR3 sequence (DNA): TGTGCCAGCACCTTCGGACTAGCGGGAGGGGGCGAGCAGTTCTTC. Translation: CASTFGLAGGGEQFF. V gene TRBV28 combines with J gene TRBJ2-1; TRBD2 agrees at 15 bases. V shed 7 bases, J shed 10 bases, and the junction held 8 bases outside the gene matches. The CDR3 is 15 residues long. CDR1 is MDHEN, CDR2 SYDVKM, per germline.

The rearrangement joins TRBV7-8 to TRBJ2-5; maybe TRBD2 (6 bases). CDR3 length: 15 residues. Germline lookup yields CDR1 SGHVS and CDR2 FQNEAQ. The ends were cut back, 5 bases at V and 4 bases at J, with 17 bases in the middle. CDR3 in amino acids: CASSPRTNQRETQYF. CDR3 nucleotides: TGTGCCAGCAGCCCCCGGACTAACCAGAGAGAGACCCAGTACTTC.

V and J are TRBV4-3 and TRBJ2-1; TRBD2 aligns across 8 bases. Trimming took 0 bases from V and 2 from J; bases not matched to a gene: 6. The germline V gene encodes CDR1 LGHNA and CDR2 YSLEER. The CDR3 extends over 17 amino acids. CDR3 DNA: TGCGCCAGCAGCCAAGATTTTGGGACTAGGACCTACAATGAGCAGTTCTTC. This sequence encodes CASSQDFGTRTYNEQFF.

The genes are TRBV7-2 and TRBJ1-6; D possibly corresponds to TRBD1 (6 bases). V was cut by 6 bases and J by 4 bases, with 10 bases left in between. The length of the CDR3 is 14 residues. Germline lookup yields CDR1 SGHTA and CDR2 FQGNSA. The CDR3 loop reads CASSFTGYNSPLHF. In DNA form, the CDR3 reads TGTGCCAGCAGTTTTACAGGGTATAATTCACCCCTCCACTTT.

This chain joins TRBV28 and TRBJ1-2; no reliable D call. CDR1 MDHEN and CDR2 SYDVKM come from the germline V gene. There are 13 residues in the CDR3. Deletions cut 6 bases from V and 2 bases from J, with 10 bases between. Here the CDR3 reads CASSEGGNYGYTF. In DNA form, the CDR3 reads TGTGCCAGCAGCGAAGGAGGCAACTATGGCTACACCTTC.

The chain is built from TRBV9 and TRBJ1-3; 11 nucleotides line up with TRBD1. This CDR3 is built from 15 residues. J gave up 8 bases and V 4 bases, and 8 bases lay outside the gene matches. Looked up from germline, CDR1 is SGDLS and CDR2 is YYNGEE. The CDR3 bases are TGTGCCAGCAGCTCCCGGACAGGGGGCTTCCACACCATATATTTT. The encoded protein is CASSSRTGGFHTIYF.

V usage is TRBV19 and J usage is TRBJ2-1; D unclear. CDR1 and CDR2 (germline): LNHDA, SQIVND (reference sequence). Trimming pared 5 bases from V and 12 bases from J, leaving 17 bases between. This CDR3 has 13 residues. CDR3 in DNA: TGTGCCAGTAGTCCGACCGTTTCCTCGGGGCAGTTCTTC. As protein: CASSPTVSSGQFF.